Shown below are 20 T cell receptor beta chains from a single sample sequenced in a study of blood T cells in healthy people across ages. Alongside a J-beta primer mix, a sample-barcoded 5' primer served in a second PCR lasting roughly 6 to 11 cycles. TCRdb passed the 5' RACE reads through MiXCR, listing each CDR3 protein once. The sample contains just under 900,000 distinct CDR3 sequences, about 30% of which appear only once. What was sequenced was blood. All receptors derive from an elderly woman in good health.

This clonotype was detected ten times or more. The J gene is TRBJ2-3, the V gene TRBV6-4, with a weak D call TRBD1 (7 bases). V lost 7 bases and J lost 3, with 17 bases in between. The CDR3 is 15 amino acids. Germline loops: CDR1 MRHNA, CDR2 SNTAGT. The CDR3 region has the DNA TGTGCCAGCATCCCAGGGGGAGGTGGGACAGATACGCAGTATTTT. This codes for CASIPGGGGTDTQYF.

Many counts were recorded for this clonotype. This chain joins TRBV4-2 and TRBJ1-6; D perhaps matches TRBD1 (6 bases). CDR3 length: 14 amino acids. V was pared by 0 bases and J by 7 bases, with 7 bases between. CDR1 is LGHNA, CDR2 YNFKEQ, per germline. The CDR3 region has the DNA TGTGCCAGCAGCCAAGAGGACAGAAATTCACCCCTCCACTTT. Protein product: CASSQEDRNSPLHF.

The table lists this clonotype with a count of one. This chain uses TRBV7-6 with TRBJ2-3; the match to TRBD2 covers 14 bases. In germline, CDR1 is SGHVS, CDR2 FNYEAQ. V lost 4 bases and J lost 6; bases outside the gene matches: 6. The CDR3 consists of 16 residues. CDR3 sequence (DNA): TGTGCCAGCAGCTCAAGACTAGCGGGAGGGCCTGATACGCAGTATTTT. This encodes CASSSRLAGGPDTQYF.

This sequence joins TRBV12-3 or TRBV12-4 and TRBJ2-2; TRBD1 is a possible D gene (6 bases). The germline V and J ends were trimmed by 7 bases and 6 bases, with 12 bases remaining between them. The CDR3 consists of 13 residues. In DNA form, the CDR3 reads TGTGCCAGCACCCACAGGGACGCCGGGGAGCTGTTTTTT. Protein product: CASTHRDAGELFF.

The V gene is TRBV25-1, the J gene TRBJ2-7, with D maybe TRBD2 (6 bases). The CDR3 runs 14 residues. The germline gives CDR1 MGHDK, CDR2 SYGVNS. Trimming took off 2 bases at V and 6 bases at J, with 14 bases between the two ends. The CDR3 DNA is TGTGCCAGCAGTGAAGCGGGGTCTATCTCCGAGCAGTACTTC. This gives the protein CASSEAGSISEQYF.

This clonotype was counted many times. The chain is built from TRBV5-1 and TRBJ2-7; a weak D match, TRBD1 (5 bases). Per the germline V gene, CDR1 is SGHRS and CDR2 is YFSETQ. The CDR3 consists of 13 residues. V was clipped by 4 bases and J by 4 bases, with 12 bases between them. CDR3 region: CASSPQDGYEQYF. CDR3 in DNA: TGCGCCAGCAGCCCACAGGACGGGTACGAGCAGTACTTC.

This clonotype was recorded many times. The chain recombines TRBV20-1 with TRBJ2-3; 10 bases fit TRBD2. The V gene end was trimmed by 6 bases and the J gene end by 2 bases; junction bases not matched to a gene: 5. The CDR3 contains 14 residues. Germline CDR1 is DFQATT and CDR2 is SNEGSKA (reference sequence). CDR3 DNA sequence: TGCAGTGCCCAAGCGGGGGGGCTCACAGATACGCAGTATTTT. The encoded protein is CSAQAGGLTDTQYF.

Comment on this clonotype: Just one base apart from a much larger clone, this may be a read error. The rearrangement uses TRBV7-9 and TRBJ1-2; D is perhaps TRBD1 (6 bases). V shed 1 base and J shed 7 bases, with 10 bases lying between them. From germline, CDR1 is SEHNR and CDR2 FQNEAQ (reference sequence). The CDR3 consists of 13 residues. CDR3 nucleotides: TGTGCCAGCAGCTTAGGGTGGGACACTGGCTACACCTTC. Its protein product is CASSLGWDTGYTF.

This clonotype was found many times. V usage is TRBV5-1 and J usage is TRBJ2-5, with 15 positions matching TRBD2. The CDR3 is 17 amino acids. Germline V gene sequence: CDR1 SGHRS, CDR2 YFSETQ. V trimming: 3 bases; J trimming: 3 bases; junction bases outside the gene matches: 6. CDR3 coding DNA: TGCGCCAGCAGCTCCCCCGGGACTAGCGGGGGGAAAGAGACCCAGTACTTC. The encoded protein is CASSSPGTSGGKETQYF.

This clonotype was seen many times. The chain uses TRBV5-8 and TRBJ2-5; D is undetermined. CDR1 and CDR2 (germline): SGHTS, YDEGEE. V lost 0 bases and J 0 bases, leaving 9 bases between the germline ends. The CDR3 totals 15 residues. The chain's CDR3 is CASSLGLEYQETQYF. CDR3 nucleotide sequence: TGTGCCAGCAGCTTGGGTCTAGAGTACCAAGAGACCCAGTACTTC.

This clonotype has a count of ten or more. The V and J genes are TRBV6-2 or TRBV6-3 and TRBJ2-3; D not resolved. CDR3 size: 12 residues. V dropped 7 bases and J dropped 4 bases, with 9 bases sitting between them. The germline CDR1 and CDR2 sequences are MNHEY and SVGEGT. CDR3 bases: TGTGCCAGCAAAGAGTCGGCAGATACGCAGTATTTT. It codes for CASKESADTQYF.

The chain employs TRBV5-4 and TRBJ2-5; tentative D call: TRBD2 (6 bases). Deletions cut 0 bases from V and 5 bases from J, with 11 bases between. This CDR3 region has 14 residues. Germline loops: CDR1 SGHNT, CDR2 YYREEE (reference sequence). The CDR3 is CASSLGSSAETQYF. CDR3 DNA: TGTGCCAGCAGCTTGGGTTCTAGCGCGGAGACCCAGTACTTC.

This sequence joins TRBV6-1 and TRBJ1-2; tentatively, D is TRBD1 (6 bases). Looked up from germline, CDR1 is MNHNS and CDR2 is SASEGT. With 2 bases removed from V and 8 bases from J, the gap between germline ends came to 15 bases. CDR3 size: 14 residues. The CDR3 protein is CASSETGKIGGYTF. In DNA form, the CDR3 reads TGTGCCAGCAGTGAAACAGGGAAAATTGGGGGCTACACCTTC.

The table lists this clonotype with a few counts. The chain recombines TRBV28 with TRBJ2-7; 10 positions match TRBD2. After removal of 6 bases from V and 2 bases from J, the junction contained 4 bases not matched to a gene. Germline loops: CDR1 MDHEN, CDR2 SYDVKM. The length of the CDR3 is 14 residues. CDR3 sequence reads: CASSQLAGPYEQYF. CDR3 nucleotides: TGTGCCAGCAGCCAACTAGCGGGGCCCTACGAGCAGTACTTC.

V usage is TRBV9 and J usage is TRBJ1-2; D unclear. Trimming shortened V by 0 bases and J by 7 bases, and 31 bases separated the two germline ends. Per the germline V gene, CDR1 is SGDLS and CDR2 is YYNGEE. This CDR3 comprises 20 residues. The chain's CDR3 is CASSVARQAARKLLVCGYTF. The CDR3 coding sequence is TGTGCCAGCAGCGTAGCTAGGCAGGCCGCTCGAAAGTTGCTAGTTTGTGGCTACACCTTC.

This chain connects TRBV29-1 to TRBJ1-5; possibly TRBD1 for D (5 bases). The V end was cut by 4 bases, the J end by 5 bases, with 9 bases between. Per germline, CDR1 SQVTM and CDR2 ANQGSEA. The CDR3 covers 12 residues. CDR3 sequence reads: CSVGQLDQPQHF. CDR3 coding DNA: TGCAGCGTTGGACAGCTGGATCAGCCCCAGCATTTT.

With regard to this clonotype: A much larger clone is a single base away; this may be a read error. The V and J genes are TRBV12-3 or TRBV12-4 and TRBJ2-3; 10 bases fit TRBD1. V lost 6 bases and J lost 5; bases outside the gene matches: 5. CDR3 size: 14 residues. The chain's CDR3 is CASRGTGDRDTQYF. Here the CDR3 DNA reads TGTGCCAGCAGGGGGACAGGGGATAGAGATACGCAGTATTTT.

This rearrangement joins TRBV15 to TRBJ2-1, with D possibly TRBD2 on 5 matching bases. This CDR3 spans 16 amino acids. Germline lookup yields CDR1 LNHNV and CDR2 YYDKDF (reference sequence). Deletions cut 0 bases from V and 2 bases from J, with 11 bases between. This CDR3 is CATSRDSLAPYNEQFF. In DNA, the CDR3 is TGTGCCACCAGCAGAGATAGCCTAGCACCCTACAATGAGCAGTTCTTC.

This clonotype appeared many times. The V gene is TRBV7-3, the J gene TRBJ2-1; the D gene is possibly TRBD2 (6 bases). Germline CDR1 reads SGHTA; CDR2 reads FQGTGA. With 4 bases removed from V and 7 bases from J, the gap between germline ends came to 14 bases. The CDR3 runs 14 residues. CDR3 DNA: TGTGCCAGCAGCTCATTAGGAGGGGTAAATGAGCAGTTCTTC. It translates to CASSSLGGVNEQFF.

The rearrangement uses TRBV12-3 or TRBV12-4 and TRBJ2-3, with a possible D match to TRBD2 (6 bases). V gave up 5 bases and J gave up 6 bases, with 18 bases separating them. The CDR3 has 15 amino acids. CDR3 amino acids: CASSRPSERSDTQYF. DNA for the CDR3: TGTGCCAGCAGTCGTCCTAGCGAACGATCGGATACGCAGTATTTT.